The 8 T cell receptor beta chains below were found in one sample sequenced in a study of blood T cell repertoires in COVID-19. The assay was immunoSEQ multiplex PCR, and TCRdb's table has in-frame clones only and misses some. The data show under 250,000 clones, approximately 85% seen once. The sample comprised peripheral blood. The receptors come from a woman between 65 and 79 years old with COVID-19, enrolled during active disease.

V gene TRBV5-1 combines with J gene TRBJ2-1; 7 bases agree with TRBD2. The length of the CDR3 is 16 residues. V shed 4 bases and J 0 bases; nucleotides not matched to a gene: 7. Germline values: CDR1 SGHRS, CDR2 YFSETQ. The CDR3 is CASSATSVSSYNEQFF. CDR3 sequence (DNA): TGCGCCAGCAGCGCTACTAGCGTGAGCTCCTACAATGAGCAGTTCTTC. The full variable domain, in which reference TRBV5-1 and TRBJ2-1 provide the parts outside the CDR3, is KAGVTQTPRYLIKTRGQQVTLSCSPISGHRSVSWYQQTPGQGLQFLFEYFSETQRNKGNFPGRFSGRQFSNSRSEMNVSTLELGDSALYLCASSATSVSSYNEQFFGPGTRLTVL.

V and J are TRBV27 and TRBJ2-7, with TRBD2 matching 14 bases. Germline CDR1 is MNHEY and CDR2 is SMNVEV (reference sequence). Losses at the gene ends were 3 bases for V and 0 bases for J; bases not matched to a gene: 22. This CDR3 region has 23 residues. In DNA form, the CDR3 reads TGTGCCAGCAGTTTTCGTTGGGGAGCCTCGGGACTAGCGGGAGAACGAAGCTCCTACGAGCAGTACTTC. It specifies CASSFRWGASGLAGERSSYEQYF.

The chain employs TRBV18 and TRBJ2-7, with 7 bases fitting TRBD1. From germline, CDR1 is KGHSH and CDR2 LQKENI. This CDR3 spans 13 amino acids. V lost 5 bases and J lost 3; bases outside the gene matches: 4. CDR3 in DNA: TGTGCCAGCTCATATGGACAGGACTACGAGCAGTACTTC. The encoded protein is CASSYGQDYEQYF.

The rearrangement joins TRBV11-2 to TRBJ2-5; no clear D gene. The germline gives CDR1 SGHAT, CDR2 FQNNGV. This CDR3 region has 13 residues. V lost 1 base and J 5 bases, leaving 8 bases between the germline ends. CDR3 bases: TGTGCCAGCAGCTTAGGGCAGTTGGAGACCCAGTACTTC. Translation gives CASSLGQLETQYF. Drawing the rest from reference TRBV11-2 and TRBJ2-5, the complete variable domain is EAGVAQSPRYKIIEKRQSVAFWCNPISGHATLYWYQQILGQGPKLLIQFQNNGVVDDSQLPKDRFSAERLKGVDSTLKIQPAKLEDSAVYLCASSLGQLETQYFGPGTRLLVL.

The chain recombines TRBV14 with TRBJ2-1; D is possibly TRBD1 (7 bases). The CDR3 runs 18 residues. Germline V gene sequence: CDR1 SGHDN, CDR2 FVKESK. Deletions cut 0 bases from V and 7 bases from J, with 22 bases between. Written as DNA, the CDR3 is TGTGCCAGCAGCCAAGAACGAGGGGGCAGCGGGCGTGGGAATGAGCAGTTCTTC. It yields the protein CASSQERGGSGRGNEQFF.

This clone was seen more than once but under ten times. The chain links TRBV10-3 to TRBJ2-7; 7 bases match TRBD1. The CDR3 runs 15 residues. Germline assignment: CDR1 ENHRY and CDR2 SYGVKD. J was trimmed by 0 bases and V by 6 bases; bases with no gene match: 8. The chain's CDR3 is CAIRDRDSHSYEQYF. CDR3 coding DNA: TGTGCCATCAGGGACCGGGACAGCCACTCCTACGAGCAGTACTTC.

This clone was counted a single time. The chain has TRBV5-4 and TRBJ1-1, with 7 bases lining up with TRBD1. The ends lost 5 bases at V and 0 bases at J; junction bases unmatched: 19. Germline CDR1 reads SGHNT; CDR2 reads YYREEE (reference sequence). The CDR3 totals 19 residues. CDR3 amino acids: CASRQLRTGGLYVNTEAFF. The CDR3 DNA follows: TGTGCCAGCAGGCAATTAAGGACAGGCGGACTGTACGTGAACACTGAAGCTTTCTTT. Full variable domain (missing parts from reference TRBV5-4 and TRBJ1-1): ETGVTQSPTHLIKTRGQQVTLRCSSQSGHNTVSWYQQALGQGPQFIFQYYREEENGRGNFPPRFSGLQFPNYSSELNVNALELDDSALYLCASRQLRTGGLYVNTEAFFGQGTRLTVV.

This clone was picked up a small number of times. The chain employs TRBV15 and TRBJ1-2, with 8 positions matching TRBD1. J was trimmed by 5 bases and V by 5 bases; bases with no gene match: 10. Germline lookup yields CDR1 LNHNV and CDR2 YYDKDF (reference sequence). CDR3 size: 15 residues. In nucleotides, the CDR3 is TGTGCCACCAGCGACCCGGGACAGGACCCTTATGGCTACACCTTC. Translation gives CATSDPGQDPYGYTF.